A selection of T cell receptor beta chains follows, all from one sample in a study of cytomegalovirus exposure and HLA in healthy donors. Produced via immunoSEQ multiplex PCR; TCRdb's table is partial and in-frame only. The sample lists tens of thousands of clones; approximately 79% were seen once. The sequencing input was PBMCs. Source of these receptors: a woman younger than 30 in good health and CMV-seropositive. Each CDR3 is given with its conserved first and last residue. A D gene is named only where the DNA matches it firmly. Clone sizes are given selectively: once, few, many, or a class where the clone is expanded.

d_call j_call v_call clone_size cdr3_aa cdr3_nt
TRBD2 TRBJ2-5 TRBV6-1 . CASTSGLAGGETQYF TGTGCCAGCACCTCGGGACTAGCGGGAGGAGAGACCCAGTACTTC
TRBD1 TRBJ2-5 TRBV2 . CATNRQGISETQYF TGTGCCACCAACCGACAGGGGATTTCGGAGACCCAGTACTTC
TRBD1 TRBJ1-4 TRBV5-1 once CASSPGQGENEKLFF TGCGCCAGCAGCCCGGGGCAGGGGGAAAATGAAAAACTGTTTTTT
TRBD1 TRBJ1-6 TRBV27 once CASSWAGGNSPLHF TGTGCCAGCAGTTGGGCAGGGGGTAATTCACCCCTCCACTTT
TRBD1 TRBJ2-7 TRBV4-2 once CASTSEPGDRGYEQYF TGTGCCAGCACCTCAGAACCCGGGGACAGGGGCTACGAGCAGTACTTC
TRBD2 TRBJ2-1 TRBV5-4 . CASSPTSGSRDEQFF TGTGCCAGCAGCCCCACTAGCGGGAGTAGGGATGAGCAGTTCTTC
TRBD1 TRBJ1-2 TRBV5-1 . CASSLEGQGSYGYTF TGCGCCAGCAGCTTGGAGGGACAGGGGTCCTATGGCTACACCTTC
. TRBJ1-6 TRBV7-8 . CASSPGGYNSPLHF TGTGCCAGCTCCCCGGGGGGTTATAATTCACCCCTCCACTTT
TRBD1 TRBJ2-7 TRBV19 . CASSKGTGGYEQYF TGTGCCAGTAGTAAAGGGACAGGAGGGTACGAGCAGTACTTC
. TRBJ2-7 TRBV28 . CASSQGGYEQYF TGTGCCAGCAGTCAGGGGGGCTACGAGCAGTACTTC